These 13 T cell receptor beta chains were all obtained from the same sample, sequenced in a study of identical twins. Each CDR3 protein is one row after TCRdb ran MiXCR on the 5' RACE reads. The top ten clones hold 0.4% to 0.6% of a sample with 500,000 to 550,000 distinct CDR3 sequences, around 20% of them seen once. This same sample was also part of a study on yellow fever vaccine responses in identical twins.

What was sequenced was CD4+ T cells sorted from blood. Receptors originate from a woman younger than 35 in good health.

This CDR3 reads CASTGGAGSPLHF. The CDR3 coding sequence is TGCGCCAGTACAGGGGGCGCGGGTTCACCCCTCCACTTT. The chain links TRBV10-2 to TRBJ1-6; the match to TRBD1 covers 9 bases. The germline V gene has CDR1 WSHSY and CDR2 SAAADI. This CDR3 has 13 residues. With V trimmed by 9 bases and J by 9 bases, 6 bases remained unmatched.

The chain employs TRBV11-3 and TRBJ2-5; TRBD2 is a possible D gene (5 bases). Germline V gene sequence: CDR1 SGHNT, CDR2 YENEEA. Trimming left V 0 bases short and J 5 bases short, with 13 bases between. This CDR3 has 15 residues. The CDR3 is CASSLDSGLAETQYF. In DNA, the CDR3 is TGTGCCAGCAGCTTAGATTCAGGTTTAGCGGAGACCCAGTACTTC. The full variable domain, completed using reference TRBV11-3 and TRBJ2-5, is EAGVVQSPRYKIIEKKQPVAFWCNPISGHNTLYWYLQNLGQGPELLIRYENEEAVDDSQLPKDRFSAERLKGVDSTLKIQPAELGDSAVYLCASSLDSGLAETQYFGPGTRLLVL.

V gene TRBV3-1 combines with J gene TRBJ2-7, with unresolved D. In germline, CDR1 is LGHDT, CDR2 YNNKEL (reference sequence). Trimming removed 1 base at V and 7 bases at J, with 8 bases between. The CDR3 sequence is 12 residues long. CDR3 DNA sequence: TGTGCCAGCAGCCAAGGGGAAGGGGAGCAGTACGTC. Amino acids: CASSQGEGEQYV.

The V and J genes are TRBV25-1 and TRBJ1-2; tentatively, D is TRBD1 (5 bases). The germline V gene has CDR1 MGHDK and CDR2 SYGVNS. V was pared by 2 bases and J by 6 bases, with 16 bases between. The CDR3 extends over 15 amino acids. The CDR3 coding sequence is TGTGCCAGCAGTGAAATTCTGGGGGGGGTTGATGGCTACACCTTC. Translation gives CASSEILGGVDGYTF.

The DNA of the CDR3 is TGTGCCAGCAGCGTACTCAGCGGGAGCTCCTACAATGAGCAGTTCTTC. Its translation: CASSVLSGSSYNEQFF. V is TRBV9 and J is TRBJ2-1; 8 positions match TRBD2. Germline V gene lookup returns CDR1 SGDLS and CDR2 YYNGEE. Trimming at V came to 1 base and at J to 0 bases, leaving 3 bases not matched to a gene. This CDR3 spans 16 amino acids.

This chain joins TRBV15 and TRBJ1-5, with 7 bases identical to TRBD1. V gave up 3 bases and J gave up 3 bases; unmatched junction bases: 2. Germline lookup yields CDR1 LNHNV and CDR2 YYDKDF (reference sequence). CDR3 length: 14 amino acids. CDR3 residues: CATSSDRVNQPQHF. CDR3 coding DNA: TGTGCCACCAGCAGTGACAGGGTCAATCAGCCCCAGCATTTT. The full variable domain, its missing parts supplied by reference TRBV15 and TRBJ1-5, is DAMVIQNPRYQVTQFGKPVTLSCSQTLNHNVMYWYQQKSSQAPKLLFHYYDKDFNNEADTPDNFQSRRPNTSFCFLDIRSPGLGDTAMYLCATSSDRVNQPQHFGDGTRLSIL.

This clonotype occurred many times. This sequence joins TRBV5-6 and TRBJ2-1; 9 positions match TRBD2. After removal of 2 bases from V and 7 bases from J, the junction contained 7 bases not matched to a gene. This CDR3 comprises 15 residues. Germline values: CDR1 SGHDT, CDR2 YYEEEE. The CDR3 region has the DNA TGTGCCAGCAGCTTAACTGGACTAGCGCGAAATGAGCAGTTCTTC. The encoded protein is CASSLTGLARNEQFF.

This clonotype was recorded a few times. This chain uses TRBV5-6 with TRBJ2-7; D is possibly TRBD1 (5 bases). Looked up from germline, CDR1 is SGHDT and CDR2 is YYEEEE. The CDR3 loop spans 14 amino acids. Trimming removed 4 bases at V and 0 bases at J, with 11 bases between. The CDR3 is CASSASGYSYEQYF. The DNA for the CDR3 is TGTGCCAGCAGCGCCTCAGGGTACTCCTACGAGCAGTACTTC.

The CDR3 bases are TGCAGTGCTAGCCTAGGCTACGAGCAGTACTTC. It translates to CSASLGYEQYF. V gene TRBV20-1 combines with J gene TRBJ2-7, with D unresolved. Trimming pared 3 bases from V and 3 bases from J, leaving 6 bases between. CDR3 length: 11 residues. Germline V lookup: CDR1 DFQATT, CDR2 SNEGSKA (reference sequence).

This clonotype was seen only a few times. V usage is TRBV5-1 and J usage is TRBJ2-1; TRBD2 aligns across 12 bases. The CDR3 covers 15 residues. Trimming removed 2 bases from V and 9 bases from J; junction bases left unmatched: 6. CDR1 and CDR2 from the germline V gene are SGHRS and YFSETQ. In nucleotides, the CDR3 is TGCGCCAGCAGCTTCCTAGCGGGAGGGACCGGTGAGCAGTTCTTC. This gives the protein CASSFLAGGTGEQFF.

This chain links TRBV5-1 with TRBJ2-6, with D unclear. Trimming stripped 2 bases from V and 0 bases from J, with 12 bases between. Germline V gene lookup returns CDR1 SGHRS and CDR2 YFSETQ. The CDR3 has 17 amino acids. The CDR3 sequence: CASSFSGFTSGANVLTF. As DNA, the CDR3 is TGCGCCAGCAGCTTTTCCGGATTTACCTCTGGGGCCAACGTCCTGACTTTC.

This chain connects TRBV28 to TRBJ2-5, with 8 bases aligning to TRBD1. Germline V gene data show CDR1 as MDHEN and CDR2 as SYDVKM. CDR3 length: 15 residues. Trimming took 6 bases from V and 5 from J; bases not matched to a gene: 11. For the CDR3, the DNA is TGTGCCAGCAGGCCCGGGACAGGCCCTGGGGAGACCCAGTACTTC. It specifies CASRPGTGPGETQYF.

This clonotype was counted ten times or more. The chain uses TRBV4-1 and TRBJ1-1; no clear D gene. The CDR3 covers 14 residues. Per germline, CDR1 MGHRA and CDR2 YSYEKL. Trimming removed 1 base at V and 0 bases at J, with 6 bases between. CDR3 nucleotides: TGCGCCAGCAGCCAAGGTGAGCTGAACACTGAAGCTTTCTTT. This translates into CASSQGELNTEAFF.